This T cell receptor (beta chain) was found in a study of early T cells in non-severe SARS-CoV-2 infection. With V trimmed by 4 bases and J by 2 bases, 6 bases remained unmatched. Germline V CDR1 and CDR2: LNHDA, SQIVND (reference sequence). The CDR3 sequence is 15 residues long. In the library, individual cDNA molecules carried attached unique molecular identifiers. MiXCR, run by TCRdb on the 5' RACE reads, gives a single entry per CDR3 protein. The sample records tens of thousands of distinct CDR3 sequences, 14% being singletons. The chain employs TRBV19 and TRBJ2-3; the match to TRBD1 covers 7 bases. The sample was whole blood. The origin of this receptor is an adult who was a healthcare worker with PCR-confirmed SARS-CoV-2 infection or an uninfected control (not recorded which). This CDR3 is CASSSRQGPTDTQYF. Written as DNA, the CDR3 is TGTGCCAGTAGTAGTCGACAGGGCCCCACAGATACGCAGTATTTT.